This entry is about one T cell receptor (beta chain). TCRdb redid the calling of the 5' RACE reads with MiXCR, one entry per CDR3 protein. Seen here are about 120,000 distinct CDR3 sequences, roughly 12% observed once, and the top ten hold approximately 4%. CDR3 length equals 15 residues. V lost 3 bases and J 3 bases, leaving 13 bases between the germline ends. Germline CDR1 and CDR2: SGDLS and YYNGEE. This sample is part of a study of early T cells in non-severe SARS-CoV-2 infection. The TCR comes from an adult who was a healthcare worker with PCR-confirmed SARS-CoV-2 infection or an uninfected control (not recorded which). This chain connects TRBV9 to TRBJ1-5, with D possibly being TRBD1 (6 bases). The material was whole blood, obtained at baseline. CDR3 nucleotide sequence: TGTGCCAGCAGCGCATCAGGGGCTTTCAATCAGCCCCAGCATTTT. Amino acid sequence: CASSASGAFNQPQHF.